This T cell receptor beta chain was obtained from a study of T cell responses to AZD1222 COVID-19 vaccine. This CDR3 is built from 14 residues. Germline V CDR1 and CDR2: LNHDA, SQIVND (reference sequence). V was clipped by 4 bases and J by 6 bases, with 15 bases between them. As for this clone: Its antigen is unidentified.

Sequencing was performed with immunoSEQ multiplex PCR; in TCRdb, only in-frame clones are kept and a portion is missing. This table holds around 120,000 clones, roughly nine tenths found once. Study conclusions and caveats: The study identified only a handful of AZD1222 recipients as seropositive at baseline. Spike-specific TCR breadth and depth were elevated following two AZD1222 doses. Clonal diversity was possibly underestimated, and white British individuals and females predominated among donors.

Sequences were derived from peripheral blood, sampled 28 days after the second AZD1222 dose. The rearrangement links TRBV19 to TRBJ1-1; tentatively, D is TRBD1 (6 bases). This clonotype was obtained from an adult who received the AZD1222 COVID-19 vaccine. CDR3 loop: CASSKGQGKAEAFF. CDR3 nucleotides: TGTGCCAGTAGTAAAGGGCAGGGGAAAGCTGAAGCTTTCTTT. Variable domain in full (rest from reference TRBV19 and TRBJ1-1): DGGITQSPKYLFRKEGQNVTLSCEQNLNHDAMYWYRQDPGQGLRLIYYSQIVNDFQKGDIAEGYSVSREKKESFPLTVTSAQKNPTAFYLCASSKGQGKAEAFFGQGTRLTVV.